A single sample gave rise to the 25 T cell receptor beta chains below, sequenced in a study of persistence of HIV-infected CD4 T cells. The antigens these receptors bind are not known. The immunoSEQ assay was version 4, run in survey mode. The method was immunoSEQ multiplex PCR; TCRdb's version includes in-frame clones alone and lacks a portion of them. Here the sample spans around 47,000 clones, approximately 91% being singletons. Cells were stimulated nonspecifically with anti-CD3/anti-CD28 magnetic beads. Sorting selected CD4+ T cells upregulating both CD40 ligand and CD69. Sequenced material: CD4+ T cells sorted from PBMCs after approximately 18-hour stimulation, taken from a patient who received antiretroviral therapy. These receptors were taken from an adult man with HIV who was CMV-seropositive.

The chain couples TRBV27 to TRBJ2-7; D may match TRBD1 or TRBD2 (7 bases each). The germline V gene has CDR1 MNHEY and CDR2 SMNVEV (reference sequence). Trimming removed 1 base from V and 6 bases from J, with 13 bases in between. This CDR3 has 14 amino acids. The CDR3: CASSLLARGGEQYF. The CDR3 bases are TGTGCCAGCAGTTTATTGGCCAGGGGGGGCGAGCAGTACTTC.

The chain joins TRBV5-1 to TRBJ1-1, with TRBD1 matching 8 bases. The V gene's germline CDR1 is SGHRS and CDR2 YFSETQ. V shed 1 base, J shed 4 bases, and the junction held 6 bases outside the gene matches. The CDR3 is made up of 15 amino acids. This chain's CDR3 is CASSLTDREGTEAFF. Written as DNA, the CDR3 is TGCGCCAGCAGCTTGACGGACAGGGAGGGCACTGAAGCTTTCTTT.

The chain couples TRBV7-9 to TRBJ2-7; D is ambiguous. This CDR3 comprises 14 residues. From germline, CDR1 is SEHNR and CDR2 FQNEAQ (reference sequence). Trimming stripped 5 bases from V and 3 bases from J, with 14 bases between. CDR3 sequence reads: CASSRHRSDYEQYF. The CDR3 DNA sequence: TGTGCCAGCAGCCGGCACCGGTCGGACTACGAGCAGTACTTC.

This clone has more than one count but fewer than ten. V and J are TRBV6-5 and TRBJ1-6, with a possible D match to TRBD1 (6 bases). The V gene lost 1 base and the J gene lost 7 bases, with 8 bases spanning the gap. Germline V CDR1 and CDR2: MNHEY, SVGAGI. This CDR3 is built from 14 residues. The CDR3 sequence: CASSYYQGNSPLHF. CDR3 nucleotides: TGTGCCAGCAGTTACTATCAGGGGAATTCACCCCTCCACTTT.

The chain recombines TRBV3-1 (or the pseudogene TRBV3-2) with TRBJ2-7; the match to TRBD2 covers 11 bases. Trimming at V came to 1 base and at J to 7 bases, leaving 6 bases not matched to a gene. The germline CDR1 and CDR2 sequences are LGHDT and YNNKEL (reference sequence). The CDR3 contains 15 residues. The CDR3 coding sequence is TGTGCCAGCAGCCAAGGAGTTCTAGCGGGGGGTGAGCAGTACTTC. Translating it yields CASSQGVLAGGEQYF.

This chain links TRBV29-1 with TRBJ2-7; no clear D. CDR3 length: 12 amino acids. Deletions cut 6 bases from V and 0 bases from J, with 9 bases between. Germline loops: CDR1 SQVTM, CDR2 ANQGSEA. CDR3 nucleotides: TGCAGCGTGCAGGTTAGCTCCTACGAGCAGTACTTC. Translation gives CSVQVSSYEQYF.

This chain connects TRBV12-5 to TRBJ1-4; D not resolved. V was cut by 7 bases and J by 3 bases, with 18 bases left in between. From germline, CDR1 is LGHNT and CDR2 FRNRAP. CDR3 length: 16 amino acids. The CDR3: CASAPTPGSPNEKLFF. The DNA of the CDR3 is TGTGCTAGTGCCCCGACCCCGGGGTCGCCTAATGAAAAACTGTTTTTT.

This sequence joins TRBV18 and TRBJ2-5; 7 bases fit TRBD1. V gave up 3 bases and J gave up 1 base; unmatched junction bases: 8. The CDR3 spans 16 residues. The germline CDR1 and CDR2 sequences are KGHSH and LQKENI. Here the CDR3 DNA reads TGTGCCAGCTCACCTTTTCAGGGGGTCCTCCAAGAGACCCAGTACTTC. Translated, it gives CASSPFQGVLQETQYF. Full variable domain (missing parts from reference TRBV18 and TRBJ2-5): NAGVMQNPRHLVRRRGQEARLRCSPMKGHSHVYWYRQLPEEGLKFMVYLQKENIIDESGMPKERFSAEFPKEGPSILRIQQVVRGDSAAYFCASSPFQGVLQETQYFGPGTRLLVL.

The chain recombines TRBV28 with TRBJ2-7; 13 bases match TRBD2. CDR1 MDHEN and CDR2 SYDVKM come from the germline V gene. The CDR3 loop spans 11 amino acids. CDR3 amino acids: CATSGGLVQYF. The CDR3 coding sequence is TGTGCGACTAGCGGGGGGTTGGTGCAGTACTTC.

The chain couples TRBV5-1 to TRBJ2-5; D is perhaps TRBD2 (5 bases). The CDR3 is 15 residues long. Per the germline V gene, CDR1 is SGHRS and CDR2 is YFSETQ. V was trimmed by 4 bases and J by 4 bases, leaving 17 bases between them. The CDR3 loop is CASSPLGPNTETQYF. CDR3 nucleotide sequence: TGCGCCAGCAGCCCACTAGGACCTAATACAGAGACCCAGTACTTC.

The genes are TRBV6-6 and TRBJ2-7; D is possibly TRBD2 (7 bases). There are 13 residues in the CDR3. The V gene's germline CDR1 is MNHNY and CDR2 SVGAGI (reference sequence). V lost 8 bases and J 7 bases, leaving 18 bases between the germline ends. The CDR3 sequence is CASSGGARWEQYF. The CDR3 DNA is TGTGCCAGCTCTGGGGGGGCTCGGTGGGAGCAGTACTTC.

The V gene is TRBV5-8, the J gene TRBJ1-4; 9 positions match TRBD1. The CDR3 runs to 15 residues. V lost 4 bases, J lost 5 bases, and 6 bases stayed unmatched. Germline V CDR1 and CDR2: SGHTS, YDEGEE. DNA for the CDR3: TGTGCCAGCAGCCCAACCGACAGGGGGAATGAAAAACTGTTTTTT. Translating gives CASSPTDRGNEKLFF.

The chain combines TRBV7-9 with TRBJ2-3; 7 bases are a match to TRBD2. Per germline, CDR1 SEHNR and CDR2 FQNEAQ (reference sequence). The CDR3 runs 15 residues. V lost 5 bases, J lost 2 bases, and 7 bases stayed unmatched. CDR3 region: CASSRGSGVTDTQYF. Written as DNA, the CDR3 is TGTGCCAGCAGCCGGGGGAGCGGGGTCACAGATACGCAGTATTTT.

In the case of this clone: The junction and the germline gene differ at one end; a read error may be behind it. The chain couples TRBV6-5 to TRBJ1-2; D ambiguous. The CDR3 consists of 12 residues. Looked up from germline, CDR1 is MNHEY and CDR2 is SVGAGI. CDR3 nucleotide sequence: TGTGCCAGCAGTCTTTCCGGGCTAGGGCTTTTCTTC. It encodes CASSLSGLGLFF.

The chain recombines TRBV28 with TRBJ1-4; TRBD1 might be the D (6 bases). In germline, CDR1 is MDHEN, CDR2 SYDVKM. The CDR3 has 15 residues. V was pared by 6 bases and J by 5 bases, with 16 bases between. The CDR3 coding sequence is TGTGCCAGCAGCTCGAACAGGGTGACCAATGAAAAACTGTTTTTT. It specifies CASSSNRVTNEKLFF.

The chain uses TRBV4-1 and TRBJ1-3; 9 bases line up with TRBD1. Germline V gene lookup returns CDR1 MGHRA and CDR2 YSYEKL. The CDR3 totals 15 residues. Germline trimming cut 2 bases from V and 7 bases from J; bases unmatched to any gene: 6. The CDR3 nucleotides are TGCGCCAGCAGCCAACCGGGACAGGGCTCGAACACCATATATTTT. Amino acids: CASSQPGQGSNTIYF.

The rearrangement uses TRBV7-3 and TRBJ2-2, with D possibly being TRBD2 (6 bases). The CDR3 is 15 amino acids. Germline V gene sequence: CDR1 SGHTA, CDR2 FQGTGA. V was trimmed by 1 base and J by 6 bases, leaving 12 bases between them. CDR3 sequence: CASSLSLGGAGELFF. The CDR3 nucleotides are TGTGCCAGCAGCTTAAGCCTGGGGGGTGCCGGGGAGCTGTTTTTT.

Here the CDR3 reads CASSVAQGGSKLFF. CDR3 sequence (DNA): TGTGCCAGCAGCGTAGCACAGGGGGGCAGTAAACTGTTTTTT. The chain joins TRBV9 to TRBJ1-4; 8 bases fit TRBD1. The CDR3 loop spans 14 amino acids. V dropped 0 bases and J dropped 11; count of bases not matched to a gene: 6. Germline V gene lookup returns CDR1 SGDLS and CDR2 YYNGEE. The variable domain in full, completed from reference TRBV9 and TRBJ1-4, reads DSGVTQTPKHLITATGQRVTLRCSPRSGDLSVYWYQQSLDQGLQFLIQYYNGEERAKGNILERFSAQQFPDLHSELNLSSLELGDSALYFCASSVAQGGSKLFFGSGTQLSVL.

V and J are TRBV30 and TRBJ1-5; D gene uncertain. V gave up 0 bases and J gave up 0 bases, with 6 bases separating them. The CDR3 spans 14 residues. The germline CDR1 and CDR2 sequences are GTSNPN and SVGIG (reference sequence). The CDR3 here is CAWSVTASNQPQHF. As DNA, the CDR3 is TGTGCCTGGAGTGTCACAGCTAGCAATCAGCCCCAGCATTTT.

The CDR3 is CATSPRSDSYEQYF. The CDR3 nucleotides are TGTGCCACCAGCCCACGATCGGATTCCTACGAGCAGTACTTC. This rearrangement joins TRBV15 to TRBJ2-7; no clear D. The germline V and J ends were trimmed by 5 bases and 1 base, with 12 bases remaining between them. CDR1 and CDR2 from the germline V gene are LNHNV and YYDKDF (reference sequence). This CDR3 has 14 amino acids.

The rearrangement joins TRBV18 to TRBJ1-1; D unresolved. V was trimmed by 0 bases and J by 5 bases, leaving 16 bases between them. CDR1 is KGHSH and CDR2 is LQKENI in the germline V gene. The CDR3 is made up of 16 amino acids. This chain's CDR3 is CASSPPYGSLGTEAFF. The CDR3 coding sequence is TGTGCCAGCTCACCACCATATGGGTCTTTAGGTACTGAAGCTTTCTTT.

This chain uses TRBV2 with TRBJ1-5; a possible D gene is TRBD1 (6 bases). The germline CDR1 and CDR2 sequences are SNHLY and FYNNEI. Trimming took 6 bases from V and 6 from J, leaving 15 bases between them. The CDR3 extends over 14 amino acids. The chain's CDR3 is CASSGTGRRQPQHF. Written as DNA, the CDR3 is TGTGCCAGCAGCGGCACAGGGCGCCGTCAGCCCCAGCATTTT.

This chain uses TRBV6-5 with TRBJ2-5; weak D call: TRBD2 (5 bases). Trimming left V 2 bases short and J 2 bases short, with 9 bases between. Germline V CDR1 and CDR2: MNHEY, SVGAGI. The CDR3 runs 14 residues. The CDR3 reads CASSYTGIQETQYF. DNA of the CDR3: TGTGCCAGCAGTTACACCGGGATTCAAGAGACCCAGTACTTC.

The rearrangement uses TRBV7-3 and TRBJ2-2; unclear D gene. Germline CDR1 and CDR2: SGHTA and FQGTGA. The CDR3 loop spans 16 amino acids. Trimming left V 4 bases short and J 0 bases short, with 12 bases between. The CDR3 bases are TGTGCCAGCAGCTCAATGATAGATACGAACACCGGGGAGCTGTTTTTT. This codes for CASSSMIDTNTGELFF.

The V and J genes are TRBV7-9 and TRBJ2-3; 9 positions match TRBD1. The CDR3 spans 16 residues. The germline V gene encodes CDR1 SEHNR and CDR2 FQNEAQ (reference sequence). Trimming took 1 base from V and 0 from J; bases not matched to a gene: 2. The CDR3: CASSLGDRDSTDTQYF. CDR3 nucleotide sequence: TGTGCCAGCAGCTTAGGGGACAGGGATAGCACAGATACGCAGTATTTT.